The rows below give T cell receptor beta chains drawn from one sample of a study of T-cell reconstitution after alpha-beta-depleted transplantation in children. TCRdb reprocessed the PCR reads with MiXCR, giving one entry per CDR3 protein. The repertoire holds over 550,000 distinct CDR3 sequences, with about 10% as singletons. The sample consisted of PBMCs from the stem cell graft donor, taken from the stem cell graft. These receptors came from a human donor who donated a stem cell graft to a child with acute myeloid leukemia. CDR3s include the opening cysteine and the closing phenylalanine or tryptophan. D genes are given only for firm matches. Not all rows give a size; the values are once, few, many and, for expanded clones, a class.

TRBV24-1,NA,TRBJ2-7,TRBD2,TGTGCCACCAGTGACCTTAGCGGGAACGAGCAGTACTTC,CATSDLSGNEQYF
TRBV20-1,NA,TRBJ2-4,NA,TGCAGTGCGGTAGGGGGGCACATTCAGTACTTC,CSAVGGHIQYF
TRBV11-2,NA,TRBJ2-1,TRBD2,TGTGCCAGCAGCTTACGACTAGCGGGAGGTGCCGATGAGCAGTTCTTC,CASSLRLAGGADEQFF
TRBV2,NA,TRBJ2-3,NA,TGTGCCAGCAGTGAACAGAACACAGATACGCAGTATTTT,CASSEQNTDTQYF
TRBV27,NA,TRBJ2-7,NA,TGTGCCAGCAGGAGGACAGTCTACGAGCAGTACTTC,CASRRTVYEQYF
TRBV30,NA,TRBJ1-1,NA,TGTGCCTGGAGGGCCTGGAACACTGAAGCTTTCTTT,CAWRAWNTEAFF
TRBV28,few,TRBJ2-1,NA,TGTGCCAGCATCAAGGGTAGGGCCGCAGGTGATGAGCAGTTCTTC,CASIKGRAAGDEQFF
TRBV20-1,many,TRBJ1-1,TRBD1,TGCAGTGCTCGGAGACAGGGGGAGAACACTGAAGCTTTCTTT,CSARRQGENTEAFF
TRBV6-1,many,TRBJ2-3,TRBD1,TGTGCCAGCAGTCCCGGACAGGGTTGGACAGATACGCAGTATTTT,CASSPGQGWTDTQYF
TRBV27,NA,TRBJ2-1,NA,TGTGCCAGCAGCCAGGTCTGGGGCGACAAGCAGTTCTTC,CASSQVWGDKQFF
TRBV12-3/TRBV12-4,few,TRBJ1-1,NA,TGTGCCAGCAGTTTTTGGGCACAGCGAAACACTGAAGCTTTCTTT,CASSFWAQRNTEAFF
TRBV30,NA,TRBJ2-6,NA,TGTGCCTGGATCTCGGGACAAGGAATCTCTGGGGCCAACGTCCTGACTTTC,CAWISGQGISGANVLTF